A single sample is the source of the 32 T cell receptor gamma chains below, sequenced in a study of gamma-delta T cells after stem cell transplantation (dated by TCRdb to the mid-2010s). Libraries were prepared through RT-PCR. Sequencing took place on an Illumina MiSeq. TCRdb reran clone calling on the public reads with CATT; rows sharing one DNA sequence were then combined. The table for this sample lists approximately 1,200 gamma-chain clones; under 3.5% of them were counted only once. In total, the top ten clones hold roughly a third of the sample. Sequencing used gamma-delta T cells. These receptors were obtained from a human donor. It is not recorded whose cells these are; they may come from a transplant donor.

Regarding this clone: Since a much larger clone is just one base distant, this may be a read error. This sample includes further DNA sequences coding for the same CDR3. J is TRGJP and V is TRGV9. The CDR3 has 16 residues. The germline gives CDR1 GITISATS, CDR2 ISYDGTV (reference sequence). CDR3 residues: CALWENQELGKKIKVF. The DNA for the CDR3 is TGTGCCTTGTGGGAGAATCAAGAGCTGGGCAAAAAAATCAAGGTATTT.

By sample share, this clone is medium-sized. A read error likely explains this, since a far larger clone differs by one base. Distinct nucleotide sequences in the sample also encode this CDR3. The chain is built from TRGV9 and TRGJP. Germline CDR1 GITISATS, CDR2 ISYDGTV (reference sequence). The CDR3 runs 16 residues. J lost 6 bases, V lost 0 bases, and 2 bases had no gene match. The CDR3 sequence is CALWEVPELGKKIKVF. CDR3 bases: TGTGCCTTGTGGGAGGTGCCAGAGTTGGGCAAAAAAATCAAGGTATTT.

This clone is large (0.1 to 1%) within its sample. This may stem from a read error, because a much larger clone lies one nucleotide away. The same CDR3 arises from other DNA sequences in this sample as well. This chain links TRGV9 with TRGJP. CDR3 size: 16 residues. The ends lost 0 bases at V and 5 bases at J; junction bases unmatched: 1. The germline gives CDR1 GITISATS, CDR2 ISYDGTV (reference sequence). CDR3 coding DNA: TGTGCCTTGTGGGAGGTGGAAGAGTTGGGCAAAAAAATCAAGGTATTT. Encoded protein: CALWEVEELGKKIKVF.

This clone ranks as medium-sized (0.01 to 0.1%). Additional DNA sequences in this sample encode the identical CDR3. The chain has TRGV9 and TRGJP. Germline V gene sequence: CDR1 GITISATS, CDR2 ISYDGTV (reference sequence). V lost 3 bases and J lost 4; bases outside the gene matches: 0. The CDR3 runs to 15 residues. The CDR3 DNA is TGTGCCTTGTGGGAGCAAGAGTTGGGCAAAAAAATCAAGGTATTT. Residues: CALWEQELGKKIKVF.

This clone rates as large. Other DNA sequences in the same sample also yield this CDR3. This rearrangement joins TRGV9 to TRGJP. There are 17 residues in the CDR3. The germline gives CDR1 GITISATS, CDR2 ISYDGTV (reference sequence). V was pared by 0 bases and J by 7 bases, with 6 bases of the junction left unmatched. CDR3 nucleotide sequence: TGTGCCTTGTGGGAGGTGCATGGGGAGTTGGGCAAAAAAATCAAGGTATTT. The encoded protein is CALWEVHGELGKKIKVF.

For this clone: This DNA's translation and the protein TCRdb lists, from a much larger clone, do not match at residue 4, likely due to a read error; the protein shown is translated from the DNA. This rearrangement joins TRGV9 to TRGJP. This CDR3 has 17 residues. From germline, CDR1 is GITISATS and CDR2 ISYDGTV (reference sequence). This CDR3 reads CALREALEELGKKIKVF. The CDR3, as DNA: TGTGCCTTGCGGGAGGCACTAGAAGAGTTGGGCAAAAAAATCAAGGTATTT.

This clone ranks as medium-sized. Other DNA sequences from this sample encode an identical CDR3 as well. This chain joins TRGV9 and TRGJP. In germline, CDR1 is GITISATS, CDR2 ISYDGTV (reference sequence). With V trimmed by 1 base and J by 6 bases, 3 bases remained unmatched. The CDR3 sequence is 16 residues long. CDR3 in DNA: TGTGCCTTGTGGGAGGTTTTAGAGTTGGGCAAAAAAATCAAGGTATTT. As protein: CALWEVLELGKKIKVF.

As for this clone: The likely explanation is a read error, given a far larger clone one base away. The chain links TRGV3 to TRGJ1 or TRGJ2. J lost 5 bases, V lost 0 bases, and 4 bases had no gene match. In germline, CDR1 is VTNTFY, CDR2 YDVSTARD (reference sequence). This CDR3 comprises 13 residues. CDR3 sequence: CATWDRLHYKKLF. In DNA form, the CDR3 reads TGTGCCACCTGGGACAGGCTCCATTATAAGAAACTCTTT.

This clone was seen more than once but under ten times. With a much larger clone just one base away, this may be a read error. The same CDR3 also results from other DNA sequences found in this sample. The rearrangement uses TRGV9 and TRGJP. Germline CDR1 reads GITISATS; CDR2 reads ISYDGTV (reference sequence). CDR3 size: 17 residues. The CDR3 region has the DNA TGTGCCTTGTGGGAGGTGGCGCAAGAGTTGGGCAAGAAAATCAAGGTATTT. Protein: CALWEVAQELGKKIKVF.

This clone is judged medium-sized. This chain uses TRGV4 with TRGJ1 or TRGJ2. V lost 4 bases, J lost 9 bases, and 9 bases stayed unmatched. The germline V gene has CDR1 EGSTGY and CDR2 YDSYTSSV. The CDR3 length is 12 residues. The CDR3 DNA reads as TGTGCCACCTGGGAGCGCCATCGTAAGAAACTCTTT. It encodes CATWERHRKKLF.

This clone was observed a handful of times. TCRdb's protein, taken from a much larger clone, differs from this DNA's translation at residue 6, likely owing to a read error; the protein displayed comes from the DNA. The V and J genes are TRGV9 and TRGJ1 or TRGJ2. After removal of 3 bases from V and 10 bases from J, the junction contained 12 bases not matched to a gene. CDR1 and CDR2 (germline): GITISATS, ISYDGTV (reference sequence). This CDR3 is 13 amino acids long. CDR3 DNA sequence: TGTGCCTTGTGGGAGATGCTACCCCTGAAGAAACTCTTT. It is translated as CALWEMLPLKKLF.

This clone is termed medium-sized. The chain uses TRGV9 and TRGJP. The V and J ends lost 0 bases and 11 bases, in that order; junction bases with no gene match: 10. The CDR3 length is 17 residues. Germline V gives CDR1 GITISATS, CDR2 ISYDGTV (reference sequence). This chain's CDR3 is CALWEVGNRVGKKIKVF. The DNA for the CDR3 is TGTGCCTTGTGGGAGGTGGGGAACAGGGTGGGCAAAAAAATCAAGGTATTT.

By share, this clone counts as medium-sized. A junction end diverges from the germline sequence, so it may reflect a read error. The J gene is TRGJ1 or TRGJ2, the V gene TRGV4. Germline values: CDR1 EGSTGY, CDR2 YDSYTSSV. The CDR3 is made up of 10 amino acids. The CDR3 loop is CATRDYKKLF. In DNA form, the CDR3 reads TGTGCCACCAGGGATTATAAGAAACTCTTT.

This clone is medium-sized (0.01 to 0.1%) by share. This chain joins TRGV9 and TRGJ1 or TRGJ2. The V and J ends lost 2 bases and 0 bases, in that order; junction bases with no gene match: 4. The CDR3 totals 14 residues. Germline-derived CDR1 and CDR2 are GITISATS and ISYDGTV (reference sequence). CDR3 DNA sequence: TGTGCCTTGTGGGAGGCTCTGAATTATTATAAGAAACTCTTT. Its translation: CALWEALNYYKKLF.

This clone is judged large. This same CDR3 is encoded by further DNA sequences in the sample. The V call is TRGV9, the J call TRGJP. The CDR3 runs 16 residues. Germline values: CDR1 GITISATS, CDR2 ISYDGTV (reference sequence). V was pared by 3 bases and J by 4 bases, with 3 bases of the junction left unmatched. This chain's CDR3 is CALWETQELGKKIKVF. The CDR3 bases are TGTGCCTTGTGGGAGACCCAAGAGTTGGGCAAAAAAATCAAGGTATTT.

This clone is labeled medium-sized. The J gene is TRGJP, the V gene TRGV9. The germline gives CDR1 GITISATS, CDR2 ISYDGTV (reference sequence). The junction had 8 bases not matched to a gene; V was cut back by 2 bases and J by 10 bases. The CDR3 covers 16 residues. Here the CDR3 reads CALWEGVLLGKKIKVF. As DNA, the CDR3 is TGTGCCTTGTGGGAGGGGGTACTTTTGGGCAAAAAAATCAAGGTATTT.

This clone appeared a few times. TCRdb pairs this DNA with a much larger clone's protein that differs at residue 5, likely a read error; the protein shown was translated from the DNA. The genes are TRGV2 and TRGJ1 or TRGJ2. This CDR3 spans 13 amino acids. V lost 5 bases to trimming and J lost 5 bases; unmatched junction nucleotides: 9. The V gene's germline CDR1 is EGSNGY and CDR2 YDSYNSKV. The CDR3 nucleotides are TGTGCCACCTGGGGCGGCCTTGATTATAAGAAACTCTTT. This translates into CATWGGLDYKKLF.

This clone is medium-sized (0.01 to 0.1%) by share. The rearrangement joins TRGV9 to TRGJP. The germline CDR1 and CDR2 sequences are GITISATS and ISYDGTV (reference sequence). The CDR3 spans 14 residues. The V segment lost 3 bases and the J segment 12 bases; nucleotides outside the gene matches: 5. The DNA of the CDR3 is TGTGCCTTGTGGGAGCTTTCGGGCAAAAAAATCAAGGTATTT. This sequence encodes CALWELSGKKIKVF.

Comment on this clone: A much more abundant neighbour one base away suggests this may be a read error. This chain links TRGV9 with TRGJ1 or TRGJ2. CDR3 length equals 12 residues. Looked up from germline, CDR1 is GITISATS and CDR2 is ISYDGTV (reference sequence). V was pared by 5 bases and J by 4 bases, with 5 bases of the junction left unmatched. CDR3 in amino acids: CALWGPYYKKLF. CDR3 bases: TGTGCCTTGTGGGGCCCGTATTATAAGAAACTCTTT.

On this clone itself: A far larger clone is just one base off, so this is likely a read error. The chain employs TRGV9 and TRGJ1 or TRGJ2. From germline, CDR1 is GITISATS and CDR2 ISYDGTV (reference sequence). The CDR3 extends over 12 amino acids. In DNA, the CDR3 is TGTGCCCTGTGGGAGTACGGTTATAAGAAACTCTTT. Protein sequence: CALWEYGYKKLF.

This clone is labeled medium-sized. The chain links TRGV9 to TRGJP. The CDR3 is 16 amino acids. In germline, CDR1 is GITISATS, CDR2 ISYDGTV (reference sequence). V shed 3 bases and J 6 bases; nucleotides not matched to a gene: 5. CDR3 sequence (DNA): TGTGCCTTGTGGGAGACCTTAGAGTTGGGCAAAAAAATCAAGGTATTT. Encoded protein: CALWETLELGKKIKVF.

Sample share makes this clone medium-sized (0.01 to 0.1%). V and J are TRGV8 and TRGJ1 or TRGJ2. The trim removed 0 bases at V and 3 bases at J, leaving 2 bases unmatched. Per the germline V gene, CDR1 is VENAVY and CDR2 is YDSYNSRV. The CDR3 is 13 amino acids. CDR3 nucleotide sequence: TGTGCCACCTGGGATAGGTCTTATTATAAGAAACTCTTT. Amino acid sequence: CATWDRSYYKKLF.

Relative to its sample, this clone is medium-sized. The CDR3 region is CALWGTLGLGKKIKVF. The CDR3 nucleotides are TGTGCCTTGTGGGGGACTTTGGGGTTGGGCAAAAAAATCAAGGTATTT. The chain uses TRGV9 and TRGJP. V lost 5 bases, J lost 9 bases, and 10 bases stayed unmatched. The CDR3 loop spans 16 amino acids. Per germline, CDR1 GITISATS and CDR2 ISYDGTV (reference sequence).

This clone counts as medium-sized (0.01 to 0.1%). At the DNA level, this CDR3 is encoded by other sequences in the same sample as well. The chain has TRGV9 and TRGJP. Germline CDR1 GITISATS, CDR2 ISYDGTV (reference sequence). The CDR3 is 20 amino acids. V shed 0 bases and J 1 base; nucleotides not matched to a gene: 9. The CDR3: CALWEVAPGGQELGKKIKVF. CDR3 coding DNA: TGTGCCTTGTGGGAGGTGGCTCCTGGGGGGCAAGAGTTGGGCAAAAAAATCAAGGTATTT.

By share, this clone ranks as medium-sized. V gene TRGV9 combines with J gene TRGJP. The CDR3 covers 15 residues. Trimming at V came to 6 bases and at J to 3 bases, leaving 2 bases not matched to a gene. Germline assignment: CDR1 GITISATS and CDR2 ISYDGTV (reference sequence). In DNA form, the CDR3 reads TGTGCCTTGTGGAAGCAAGAGTTGGGCAAAAAAATCAAGGTATTT. Amino acid sequence: CALWKQELGKKIKVF.

This clone is labeled as medium-sized (0.01 to 0.1%). The chain employs TRGV9 and TRGJP. Germline V lookup: CDR1 GITISATS, CDR2 ISYDGTV (reference sequence). The trim removed 0 bases at V and 6 bases at J, leaving 11 bases unmatched. CDR3 size: 19 residues. The CDR3: CALWEVKGDTELGKKIKVF. The CDR3 coding sequence is TGTGCCTTGTGGGAGGTGAAAGGAGATACAGAGTTGGGCAAAAAAATCAAGGTATTT.

Relative to its sample, this clone is large (0.1 to 1%). The V call is TRGV2, the J call TRGJP2. The germline V gene encodes CDR1 EGSNGY and CDR2 YDSYNSKV. The CDR3 runs to 14 residues. The junction had 5 bases not matched to a gene; V was cut back by 2 bases and J by 5 bases. The CDR3 reads CATWDVGSDWIKTF. The DNA for the CDR3 is TGTGCCACCTGGGACGTGGGGAGTGATTGGATCAAGACGTTT.

Concerning this clone itself: This DNA's translation differs at residue 8 from TCRdb's protein, which comes from a much larger clone; a read error is likely, and the protein shown is translated from the DNA. The V call is TRGV2, the J call TRGJ1 or TRGJ2. The CDR3 extends over 12 amino acids. Germline V gene lookup returns CDR1 EGSNGY and CDR2 YDSYNSKV. The junction had 6 bases not matched to a gene; V was cut back by 0 bases and J by 10 bases. Here the CDR3 DNA reads TGTGCCACCTGGGACGGGCGCGACAAGAAACTCTTT. It codes for CATWDGRDKKLF.

Judged by abundance, this clone is hyperexpanded. The chain joins TRGV3 to TRGJ1 or TRGJ2. Trimming took 0 bases from V and 4 from J; bases not matched to a gene: 3. Germline lookup yields CDR1 VTNTFY and CDR2 YDVSTARD (reference sequence). The CDR3 loop spans 13 amino acids. This chain's CDR3 is CATWDRLYYKKLF. CDR3 bases: TGTGCCACCTGGGACAGGCTCTATTATAAGAAACTCTTT.

This clone is large by share. Other DNA sequences in this specimen translate into the identical CDR3. V is TRGV9 and J is TRGJP. CDR3 length equals 16 residues. V lost 0 bases and J lost 6; bases outside the gene matches: 2. The V gene's germline CDR1 is GITISATS and CDR2 ISYDGTV (reference sequence). The CDR3 DNA sequence: TGTGCCTTGTGGGAGGTGACAGAGTTGGGCAAAAAAATCAAGGTATTT. Translating it yields CALWEVTELGKKIKVF.

V usage is TRGV9 and J usage is TRGJP. Per the germline V gene, CDR1 is GITISATS and CDR2 is ISYDGTV (reference sequence). The V gene end was trimmed by 6 bases and the J gene end by 8 bases; junction bases not matched to a gene: 7. This CDR3 comprises 15 residues. This CDR3 reads CALWTAKLGKKIKVF. CDR3 DNA sequence: TGTGCCTTGTGGACCGCTAAGTTGGGCAAAAAAATCAAGGTATTT.

This clone is medium-sized. The genes are TRGV9 and TRGJP. With 0 bases clipped from V and 3 bases from J, the junction kept 8 bases outside the gene matches. CDR1 is GITISATS and CDR2 is ISYDGTV in the germline V gene (reference sequence). The CDR3 is 19 residues long. CDR3 bases: TGTGCCTTGTGGGAGGTGTACACACCGCAAGAGTTGGGCAAAAAAATCAAGGTATTT. Residues: CALWEVYTPQELGKKIKVF.